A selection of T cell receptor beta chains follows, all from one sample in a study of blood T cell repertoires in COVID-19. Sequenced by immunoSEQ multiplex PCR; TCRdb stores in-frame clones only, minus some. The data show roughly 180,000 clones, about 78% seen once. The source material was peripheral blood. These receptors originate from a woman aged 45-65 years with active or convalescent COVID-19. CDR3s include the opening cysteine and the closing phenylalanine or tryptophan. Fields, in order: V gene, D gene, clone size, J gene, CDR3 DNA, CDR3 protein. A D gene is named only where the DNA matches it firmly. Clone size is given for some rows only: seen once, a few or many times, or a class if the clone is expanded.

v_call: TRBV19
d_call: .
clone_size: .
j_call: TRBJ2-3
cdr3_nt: TGTGCCAGTAGTATAGTACAGGGAAACACAGATACGCAGTATTTT
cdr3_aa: CASSIVQGNTDTQYF

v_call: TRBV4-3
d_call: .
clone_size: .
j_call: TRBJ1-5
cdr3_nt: TGCGCCAGCAGCCAAGGGTCAGGGTCCAATCAGCCCCAGCATTTT
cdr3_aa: CASSQGSGSNQPQHF

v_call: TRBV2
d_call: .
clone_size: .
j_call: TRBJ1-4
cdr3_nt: TGTGCCAGCAGGACCCCACGCCCGCCCGGGGAAAAACTGTTTTTT
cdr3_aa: CASRTPRPPGEKLFF

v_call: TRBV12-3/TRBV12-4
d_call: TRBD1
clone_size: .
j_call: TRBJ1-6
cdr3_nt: TGTGCCAGCAGACTCAGGGGGTGGGCCCTCCACTTT
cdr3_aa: CASRLRGWALHF

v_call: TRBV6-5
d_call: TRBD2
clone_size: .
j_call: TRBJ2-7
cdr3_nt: TGTGCCAGCAGTTACTCGAACGCGGGAGGAGGAGACGAGCAGTACTTC
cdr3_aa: CASSYSNAGGGDEQYF

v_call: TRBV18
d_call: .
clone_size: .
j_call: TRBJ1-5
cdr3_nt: TGTGCCAGCTCGGCCGAAGGGGATCAGCCCCAGCATTTT
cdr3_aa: CASSAEGDQPQHF

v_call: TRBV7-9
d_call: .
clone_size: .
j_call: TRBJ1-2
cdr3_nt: TGTGCCAGCAGCTTAGAAGTCAGGGGTCACTATGGCTACACCTTC
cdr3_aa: CASSLEVRGHYGYTF

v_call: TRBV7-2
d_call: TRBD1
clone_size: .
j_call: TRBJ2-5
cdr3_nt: TGTGCCAGCAGTCGCGGACAGGTCAAAGAGACCCAGTACTTC
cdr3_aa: CASSRGQVKETQYF

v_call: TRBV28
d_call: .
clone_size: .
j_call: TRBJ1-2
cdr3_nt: TGTGCCAGCAGCGAGGAGGTCTATGGCTACACCTTC
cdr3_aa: CASSEEVYGYTF

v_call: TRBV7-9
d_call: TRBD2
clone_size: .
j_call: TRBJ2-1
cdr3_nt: TGTGCCAGCACTTCAACTAGCGGGAGTGTGCCCTACAATGAGCAGTTCTTC
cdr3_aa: CASTSTSGSVPYNEQFF

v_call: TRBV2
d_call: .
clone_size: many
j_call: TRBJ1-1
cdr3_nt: TGTGCCAGCAGTGGCGGGAGGACGGGCACTGAAGCTTTCTTT
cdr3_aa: CASSGGRTGTEAFF

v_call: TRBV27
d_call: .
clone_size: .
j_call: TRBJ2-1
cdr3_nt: TGTGCCAGCAGCTCCATAGGGGCAGGGGAGAATGAGCAGTTCTTC
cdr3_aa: CASSSIGAGENEQFF

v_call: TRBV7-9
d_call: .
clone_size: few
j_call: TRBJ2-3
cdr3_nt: TGTGCCAGCAGCTTAATATCTTGGCCAGATACGCAGTATTTT
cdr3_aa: CASSLISWPDTQYF

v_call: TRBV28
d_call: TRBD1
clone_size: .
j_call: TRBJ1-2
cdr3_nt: TGTGCCAGCCGGACAGGGGAGGTCCATGGCTACACCTTC
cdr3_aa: CASRTGEVHGYTF

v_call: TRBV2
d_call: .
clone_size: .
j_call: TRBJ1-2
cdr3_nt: TGTGCCAGCAGCTTAGTTAACTATGGCTACACCTTC
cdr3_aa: CASSLVNYGYTF

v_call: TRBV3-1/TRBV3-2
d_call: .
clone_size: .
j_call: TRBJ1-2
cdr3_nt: TGTGCCAGCAGCCCGGGACATCAGTTTTATGGCTACACCTTC
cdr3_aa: CASSPGHQFYGYTF

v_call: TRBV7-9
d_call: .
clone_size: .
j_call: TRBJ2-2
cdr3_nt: TGTGCCAGCAGCTTAAGGGGGACCGGGGAGCTGTTTTTT
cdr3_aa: CASSLRGTGELFF

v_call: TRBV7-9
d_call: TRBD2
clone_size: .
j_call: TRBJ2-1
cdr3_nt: TGTGCCAGCACCGCAGGGACTAGCTCCAACTCCTACAATGAGCAGTTCTTC
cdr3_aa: CASTAGTSSNSYNEQFF

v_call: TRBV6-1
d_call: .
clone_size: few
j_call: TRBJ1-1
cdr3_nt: TGTGCCAGCAGTGAAGGGAGGCAGCCTAGTATGAACACTGAAGCTTTCTTT
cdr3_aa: CASSEGRQPSMNTEAFF

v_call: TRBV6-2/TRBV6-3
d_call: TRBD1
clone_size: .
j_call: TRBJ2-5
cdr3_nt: TGTGCCAGCAGCCGGCACAGGGGGTATGAAGAGACCCAGTACTTC
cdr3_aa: CASSRHRGYEETQYF

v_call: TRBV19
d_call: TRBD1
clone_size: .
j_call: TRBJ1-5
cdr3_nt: TGTGCCAGTAGCTGGACAGGGAACTCCTTGAGCAATCAGCCCCAGCATTTT
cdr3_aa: CASSWTGNSLSNQPQHF

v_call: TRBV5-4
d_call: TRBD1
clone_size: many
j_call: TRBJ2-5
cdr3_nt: TGTGCCAGCAGCCCGGATTGGGGACAGCAAGAGACCCAGTACTTC
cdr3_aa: CASSPDWGQQETQYF

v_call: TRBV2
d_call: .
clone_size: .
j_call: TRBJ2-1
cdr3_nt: TGTGCCAGCAGTCCAACTAGTAGGGCTTACAATGAGCAGTTCTTC
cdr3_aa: CASSPTSRAYNEQFF

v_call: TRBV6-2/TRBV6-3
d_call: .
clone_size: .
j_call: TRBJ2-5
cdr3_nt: TGTGCCAGCAGCCTCCACAGGGCACGAGAGACCCAGTACTTC
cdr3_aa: CASSLHRARETQYF

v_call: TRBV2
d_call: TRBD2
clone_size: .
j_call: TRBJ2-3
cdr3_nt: TGTGCCAGCAGGCAGGAGGGACTAGACGGAGATACGCAGTATTTT
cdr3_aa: CASRQEGLDGDTQYF

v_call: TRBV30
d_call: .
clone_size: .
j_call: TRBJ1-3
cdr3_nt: TGTGCCTGGAGTCGTGACTTTTCTGGAAACACCATATATTTT
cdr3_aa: CAWSRDFSGNTIYF

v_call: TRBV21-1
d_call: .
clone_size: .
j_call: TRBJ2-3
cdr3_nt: TGTGCCAGCAGCAAAGATACGCGGGAGGGCCCGGTGCGTGGAGATACGCAGTATTTT
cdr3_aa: CASSKDTREGPVRGDTQYF

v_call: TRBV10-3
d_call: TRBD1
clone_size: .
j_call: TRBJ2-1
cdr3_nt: TGTGCCATCAGAGGGGGCGCCTCCTACAATGAGCAGTTCTTC
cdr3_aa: CAIRGGASYNEQFF